The clone carrying this T cell receptor (beta chain) was picked up one time. The data originate from a study of blood T cells in healthy people across ages. Per sample, a minimum of 6.5 million PBMCs were isolated. Then a second PCR, running roughly 7 to 11 cycles, was carried out with a sample-barcoded 5' primer and a J-beta primer mix. TCRdb re-called the 5' RACE reads with MiXCR, one entry per CDR3 protein. The top ten hold nearly 20% of the sample, which has about 770,000 distinct CDR3 sequences, roughly 44% seen once. Sequencing was done on a sample of blood. The receptor comes from a man between 60 and 75 years old in good health.

CDR3 protein: CASRSGTAFSGANVLTF. The CDR3 DNA follows: TGTGCCAGCAGGTCCGGGACAGCTTTCTCTGGGGCCAACGTCCTGACTTTC. The gene calls are TRBV6-2 or TRBV6-3 and TRBJ2-6, with 7 positions matching TRBD1. The CDR3 sequence is 17 residues long. Germline CDR1 MNHEY, CDR2 SVGEGT. The trim removed 6 bases at V and 0 bases at J, leaving 8 bases unmatched.